This T cell receptor (beta chain) is drawn from a study of blood T cell repertoires in COVID-19. Whole-study context: Sites across the United States, Italy and Spain contributed samples from acute and convalescent COVID-19.

The germline gives CDR1 KGHDR, CDR2 SFDVKD. The CDR3 extends over 16 amino acids. V was shortened by 2 bases and J by 2 bases, with 9 bases between the two germline ends. In the original workflow: Cell counts per sample came from amplifying reference gene primers. Clones were sequenced by immunoSEQ multiplex PCR, and TCRdb holds only the in-frame ones, with some missing. For V, J and clone size, that table is used; D and trimming come from the DNA. The sample has approximately 280,000 clones, approximately 84% seen once. Followed over time, Seattle patients had been enrolled while infection was active.

The sequenced sample was peripheral blood. The sequence derives from a human donor with COVID-19, enrolled during active disease. The donor label of this sample is uncertain. V usage is TRBV24-1 and J usage is TRBJ2-6; tentative D call: TRBD1 (6 bases). Written as DNA, the CDR3 is TGTGCCACCAGTGATTATGACAGGACTGGGGCCAACGTCCTGACTTTC. Residues: CATSDYDRTGANVLTF.